This TCR beta chain was observed in a study of T cell responses to AZD1222 COVID-19 vaccine. With 1 base removed from V and 2 bases from J, the gap between germline ends came to 7 bases. The CDR3 covers 13 residues. Per germline, CDR1 SGHRS and CDR2 YFSETQ. Produced via immunoSEQ multiplex PCR; TCRdb's table is partial and in-frame only. The repertoire holds 80,000 to 90,000 clones, with about 89% as singletons. Notes on the study in general: Increased Spike-specific TCR breadth and depth were observed after two AZD1222 doses. Just 6 or 7 people given AZD1222 tested seropositive at baseline. Repertoires were obtained only post-peak T cell response. Clonal diversity was possibly underestimated, and white British individuals and females predominated among donors.

Comments on this clone: Its antigen remains unknown.

The chain combines TRBV5-1 with TRBJ2-7; D is undetermined. The TCR originated in an adult who received the AZD1222 COVID-19 vaccine. Sequences were derived from peripheral blood, sampled 28 days after the second AZD1222 dose. In DNA form, the CDR3 reads TGCGCCAGCAGCTTGACAGTGACCTACGAGCAGTACTTC. Translated, it gives CASSLTVTYEQYF.